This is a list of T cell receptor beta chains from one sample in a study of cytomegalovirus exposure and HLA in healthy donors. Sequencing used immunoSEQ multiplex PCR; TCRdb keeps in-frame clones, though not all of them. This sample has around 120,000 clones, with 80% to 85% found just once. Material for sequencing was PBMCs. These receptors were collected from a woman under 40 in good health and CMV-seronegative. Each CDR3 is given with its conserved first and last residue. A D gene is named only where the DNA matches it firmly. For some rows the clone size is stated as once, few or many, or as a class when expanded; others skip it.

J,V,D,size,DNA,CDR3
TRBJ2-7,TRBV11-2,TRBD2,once,TGTGCCAGCAGCTTGGGCCCCGGGACTATCTACGAGCAGTACTTC,CASSLGPGTIYEQYF
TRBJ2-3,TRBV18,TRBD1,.,TGTGCCAGCTCAACATTGGGACAGCTCACAGATACGCAGTATTTT,CASSTLGQLTDTQYF
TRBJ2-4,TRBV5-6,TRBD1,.,TGTGCCAGCAGGGTTGCAGGGGGAAACATTCAGTACTTC,CASRVAGGNIQYF
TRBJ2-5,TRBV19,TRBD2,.,TGTGCCACCGGGAGGGGGTTACAAGAGACCCAGTACTTC,CATGRGLQETQYF
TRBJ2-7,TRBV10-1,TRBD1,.,TGCGCCAGCAGTGAGGGTCCCGGGACAGCCTACGAGCAGTACTTC,CASSEGPGTAYEQYF
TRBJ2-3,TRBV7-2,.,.,TGTGCCAGCAGCCCCCCGGGGATAGATACGCAGTATTTT,CASSPPGIDTQYF
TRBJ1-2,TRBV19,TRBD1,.,TGTGCCAGTATAGCCGGGACAGGAGATATGCATGGCTACACCTTC,CASIAGTGDMHGYTF
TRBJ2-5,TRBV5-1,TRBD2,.,TGCGCCAGCAGCTTGGGTGCGGGGGAAGAGACCCAGTACTTC,CASSLGAGEETQYF
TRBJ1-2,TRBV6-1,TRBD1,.,TGTGCCAGCAGTGACAGGGGGCGAAACTATGGCTACACCTTC,CASSDRGRNYGYTF
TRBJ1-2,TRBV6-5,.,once,TGTGCCAGCAGTGGGGGGGGGCGCAGCTATGGCTACACCTTC,CASSGGGRSYGYTF
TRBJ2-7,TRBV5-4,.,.,TGTGCCAGCAGCCCAACCCCCGACTTTTACTACGAGCAGTACTTC,CASSPTPDFYYEQYF
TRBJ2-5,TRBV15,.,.,TGTGCCACCCGTCAGGGTCTCCAAGAGACCCGGTACTTC,CATRQGLQETRYF
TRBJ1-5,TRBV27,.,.,TGTGCCAGCAGTTCCACAGGTACTGCCCGGCCCCAGCATTTT,CASSSTGTARPQHF
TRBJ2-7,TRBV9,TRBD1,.,TGTGCCAGCAGCTCCGACAGGGGATACGAGCAGTACTTC,CASSSDRGYEQYF
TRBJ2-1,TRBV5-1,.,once,TGCGCCAGCAGCTCACAGGGAGGGCGTATGTTCTTC,CASSSQGGRMFF
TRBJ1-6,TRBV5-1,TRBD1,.,TGCGCCAGCAGCTTGGCAGGGACAGGACGTTCACCCCTCCACTTT,CASSLAGTGRSPLHF
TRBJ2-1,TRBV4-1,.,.,TGCGCCAGCAGCCAGACCGCGGGGGCTAGCGGATACTCCTACAATGAGCAGTTCTTC,CASSQTAGASGYSYNEQFF
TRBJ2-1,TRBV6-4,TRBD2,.,TGTGCCAGCAGTGAGGAAGCGGGGGGAAGCTCCTACAATGAGCAGTTCTTC,CASSEEAGGSSYNEQFF
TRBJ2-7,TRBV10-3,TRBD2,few,TGTGCCATCAAAGGGACTAGCGGATACGAGCAGTACTTC,CAIKGTSGYEQYF
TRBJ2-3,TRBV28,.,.,TGTGCCAGCAGAAAAGGGGGGGGCGGTAACACGCAGTATTTT,CASRKGGGGNTQYF
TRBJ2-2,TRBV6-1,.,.,TGTGCCAGCAGTGAAGAAGAGGGAACCGGGGAGCTGTTTTTT,CASSEEEGTGELFF
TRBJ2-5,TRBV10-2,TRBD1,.,TGCGCCAGCAGTGAATATCCCCTAGACAGGGCGTTGGAGACCCAGTACTTC,CASSEYPLDRALETQYF